This T cell receptor (beta chain) was observed in a study of T cell repertoires in cytomegalovirus infection. The CDR3 covers 15 residues. With 5 bases clipped from V and 10 bases from J, the junction kept 8 bases outside the gene matches. CDR1 and CDR2 (germline): SGHVS, FNYEAQ. Each CDR3 protein gets one entry after TCRdb re-called the reads with MiXCR. The sample has just over 450,000 distinct CDR3 sequences; about 39% are singletons. Notes on this clonotype: The target antigen is unknown.

The origin of this receptor is a human donor in good health (CMV status not recorded). Some clones in this sample may be carry-over from other donors' samples. The gene calls are TRBV7-6 and TRBJ2-1, with 13 bases lining up with TRBD2. The specimen was cultured PBMCs, collected from culture after CMV antigen stimulation. The CDR3 loop is CASSPTSGRALEQFF. As DNA, the CDR3 is TGTGCCAGCAGCCCAACTAGCGGGAGGGCCCTAGAGCAGTTCTTC.